The clone carrying this TCR beta chain showed up just a few times. What it binds is unknown. Deletions cut 1 base from V and 5 bases from J, with 12 bases between. This CDR3 comprises 15 residues. In germline, CDR1 is LGHNA, CDR2 YNFKEQ. These data belong to a study of T cells in Graves' hyperthyroidism and ophthalmopathy. Whole-study results and caveats: In the analysis, a 13 V-J model separated ophthalmopathy from stable hyperthyroidism.

TCR beta CDR3 regions were amplified from RNA. The study used the HTBI primer set for a first-round RT-PCR of the TCR CDR3. TCRdb called the multiplex PCR reads again in MiXCR, with one record for every CDR3 protein. Of hundreds of thousands of distinct CDR3 sequences in the sample, about 14% were seen once. Exclusion followed for patients with uncontrolled infection, other autoimmune disease, pregnancy or lactation. This receptor was obtained from a woman between 45 and 65 years old with Graves' ophthalmopathy. Sequencing used blood. V is TRBV4-2 and J is TRBJ2-1, with D uncertain. The CDR3 region is CASSQGRTRNNEQFF. For the CDR3, the DNA is TGTGCCAGCAGCCAAGGACGTACTCGGAACAATGAGCAGTTCTTC.